This T cell receptor (beta chain) was recorded in a study of identical twins. Overall study findings and caveats: Weaker excess twin sharing was seen among beta out-of-frame sequences.

TCRdb used MiXCR to reprocess the 5' RACE reads, holding one entry per CDR3 protein. Of fewer than 900,000 distinct CDR3 sequences in the sample, about 18% were seen once. V lost 5 bases, J lost 0 bases, and 3 bases stayed unmatched. Germline V gene data show CDR1 as SGHVS and CDR2 as FQNEAQ. The CDR3 is made up of 15 amino acids. This clonotype was recorded once. Its antigen is not identified. These data were also filed under a second study, of T cells expressing NK-cell markers. That investigation notes: Of the CD8+ T cells in six or seven donors, 1.0-7.0% belonged to dominant NKG2C+ clonotypes. The leading position in the CD3+CD56-NKG2C+ fraction of several donors also went to these clonotypes.

The sequencing sample was made of PBMCs. This sequence originates from a woman under 30 in good health. The chain recombines TRBV7-8 with TRBJ2-2; TRBD1 matches 7 bases. CDR3 amino acids: CASSNRGTNTGELFF. CDR3 bases: TGTGCCAGCAGCAACAGGGGCACGAACACCGGGGAGCTGTTTTTT.